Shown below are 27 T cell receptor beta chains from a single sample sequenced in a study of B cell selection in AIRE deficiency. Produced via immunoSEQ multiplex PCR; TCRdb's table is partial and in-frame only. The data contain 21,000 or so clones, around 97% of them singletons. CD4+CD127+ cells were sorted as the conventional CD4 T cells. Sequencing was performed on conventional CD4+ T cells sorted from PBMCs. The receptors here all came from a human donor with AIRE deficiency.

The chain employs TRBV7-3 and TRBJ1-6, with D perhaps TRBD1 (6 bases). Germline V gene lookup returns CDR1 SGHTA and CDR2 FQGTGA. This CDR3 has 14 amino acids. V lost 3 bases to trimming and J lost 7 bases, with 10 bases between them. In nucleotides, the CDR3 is TGTGCCAGCAGCTTCAGGGGTGGGAATTCACCCCTCCACTTT. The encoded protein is CASSFRGGNSPLHF.

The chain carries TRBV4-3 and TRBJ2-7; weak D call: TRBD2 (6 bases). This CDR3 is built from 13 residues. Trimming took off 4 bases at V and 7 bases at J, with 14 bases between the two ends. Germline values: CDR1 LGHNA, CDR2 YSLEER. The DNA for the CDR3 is TGCGCCAGCAGCCTGCCGGAGGGGCCTGAGCAGTACTTC. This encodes CASSLPEGPEQYF.

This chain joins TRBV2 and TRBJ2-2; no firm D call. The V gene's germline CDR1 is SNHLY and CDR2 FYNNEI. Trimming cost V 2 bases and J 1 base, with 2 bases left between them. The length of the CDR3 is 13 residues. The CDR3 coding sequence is TGTGCCAGCAGTGAACAGAACACCGGGGAGCTGTTTTTT. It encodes CASSEQNTGELFF. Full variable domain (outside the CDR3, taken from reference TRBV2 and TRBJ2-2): EPEVTQTPSHQVTQMGQEVILRCVPISNHLYFYWYRQILGQKVEFLVSFYNNEISEKSEIFDDQFSVERPDGSNFTLKIRSTKLEDSAMYFCASSEQNTGELFFGEGSRLTVL.

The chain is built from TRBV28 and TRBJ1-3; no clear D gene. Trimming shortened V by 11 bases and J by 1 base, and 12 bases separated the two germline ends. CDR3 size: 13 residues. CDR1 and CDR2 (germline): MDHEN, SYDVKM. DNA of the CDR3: TGTGCCGGAAATTCACGGTCTGGAAACACCATATATTTT. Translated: CAGNSRSGNTIYF.

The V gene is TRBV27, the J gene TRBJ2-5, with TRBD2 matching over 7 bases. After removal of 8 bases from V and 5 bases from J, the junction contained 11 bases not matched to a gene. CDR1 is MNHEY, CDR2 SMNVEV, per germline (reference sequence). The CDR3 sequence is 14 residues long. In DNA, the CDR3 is TGTGCCAGCGGGGCCCCGGGGAGGGCCGAGACCCAGTACTTC. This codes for CASGAPGRAETQYF.

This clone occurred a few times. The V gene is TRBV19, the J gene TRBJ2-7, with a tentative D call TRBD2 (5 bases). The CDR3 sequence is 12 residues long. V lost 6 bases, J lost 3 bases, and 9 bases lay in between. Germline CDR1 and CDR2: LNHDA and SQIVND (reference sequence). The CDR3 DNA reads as TGTGCCAGTAGCCAGGCGGGCTACGAGCAGTACTTC. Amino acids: CASSQAGYEQYF.

The CDR3 nucleotides are TGTGCCAGCAGTTTATGGGGAAACTCCCCCGCCAATGAGCAGTTCTTC. It codes for CASSLWGNSPANEQFF. The chain carries TRBV27 and TRBJ2-1; D is undetermined. The germline CDR1 and CDR2 sequences are MNHEY and SMNVEV (reference sequence). This CDR3 contains 16 residues. V was cut by 1 base and J by 6 bases, with 16 bases left in between.

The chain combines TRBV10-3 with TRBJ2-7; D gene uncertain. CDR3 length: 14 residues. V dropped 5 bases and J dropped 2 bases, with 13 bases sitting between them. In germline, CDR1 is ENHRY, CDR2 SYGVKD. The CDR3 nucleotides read TGTGCCATCAGTACCCCGGACCAAGCCTACGAGCAGTACTTC. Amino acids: CAISTPDQAYEQYF.

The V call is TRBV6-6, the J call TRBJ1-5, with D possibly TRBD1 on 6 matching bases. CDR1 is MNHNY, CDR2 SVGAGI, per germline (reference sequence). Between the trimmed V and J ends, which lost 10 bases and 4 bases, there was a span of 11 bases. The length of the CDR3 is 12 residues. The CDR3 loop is CATRTANQPQHF. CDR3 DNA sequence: TGTGCCACCAGGACAGCAAATCAGCCCCAGCATTTT.

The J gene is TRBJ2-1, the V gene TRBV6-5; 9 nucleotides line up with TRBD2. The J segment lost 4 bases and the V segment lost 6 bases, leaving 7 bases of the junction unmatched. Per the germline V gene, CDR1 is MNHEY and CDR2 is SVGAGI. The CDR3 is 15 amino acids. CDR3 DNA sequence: TGTGCCAGCAGCTACAGGCTAGCGGGATACAATGAGCAGTTCTTC. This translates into CASSYRLAGYNEQFF.

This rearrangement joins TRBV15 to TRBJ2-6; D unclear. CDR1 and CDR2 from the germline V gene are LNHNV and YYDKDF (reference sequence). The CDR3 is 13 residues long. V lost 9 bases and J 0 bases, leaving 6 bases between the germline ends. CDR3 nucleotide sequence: TGTGCCACGGGTTACTCTGGGGCCAACGTCCTGACTTTC. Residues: CATGYSGANVLTF.

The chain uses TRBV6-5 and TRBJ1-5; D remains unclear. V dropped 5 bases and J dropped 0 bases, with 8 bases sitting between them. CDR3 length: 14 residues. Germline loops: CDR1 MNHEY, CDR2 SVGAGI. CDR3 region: CASSAPYSNQPQHF. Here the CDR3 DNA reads TGTGCCAGCAGTGCCCCATATAGCAATCAGCCCCAGCATTTT.

Here the CDR3 DNA reads TGTGCCAGCAGCCGGGACGTAATTTCACAAGAGACCCAGTACTTC. Translating it yields CASSRDVISQETQYF. This chain joins TRBV9 and TRBJ2-5; D may correspond to TRBD1 or TRBD2 (5 bases each). Germline CDR1 reads SGDLS; CDR2 reads YYNGEE. With 4 bases removed from V and 2 bases from J, the gap between germline ends came to 15 bases. The CDR3 is made up of 15 amino acids.

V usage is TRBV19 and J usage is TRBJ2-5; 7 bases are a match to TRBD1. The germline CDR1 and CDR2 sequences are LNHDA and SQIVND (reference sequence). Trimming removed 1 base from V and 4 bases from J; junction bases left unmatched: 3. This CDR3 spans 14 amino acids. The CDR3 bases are TGTGCCAGTAGTATAGGCAGGGGGACAGAGACCCAGTACTTC. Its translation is CASSIGRGTETQYF.

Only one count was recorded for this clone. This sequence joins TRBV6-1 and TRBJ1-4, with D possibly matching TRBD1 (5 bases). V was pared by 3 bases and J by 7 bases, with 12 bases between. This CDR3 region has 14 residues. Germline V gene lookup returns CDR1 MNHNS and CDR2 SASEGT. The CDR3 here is CASSDRLRGEKLFF. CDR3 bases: TGTGCCAGCAGTGACAGGTTAAGGGGTGAAAAACTGTTTTTT.

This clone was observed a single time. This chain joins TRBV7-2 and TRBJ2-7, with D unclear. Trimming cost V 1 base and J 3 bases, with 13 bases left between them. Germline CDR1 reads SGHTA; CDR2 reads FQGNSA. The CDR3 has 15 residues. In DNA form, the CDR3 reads TGTGCCAGCAGCTTAGAATGGGCTGGTAGCTACGAGCAGTACTTC. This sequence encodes CASSLEWAGSYEQYF.

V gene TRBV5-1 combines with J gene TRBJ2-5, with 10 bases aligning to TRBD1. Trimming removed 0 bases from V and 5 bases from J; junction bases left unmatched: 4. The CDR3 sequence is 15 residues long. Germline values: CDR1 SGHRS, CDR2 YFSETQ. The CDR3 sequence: CASSLGDRGWETQYF. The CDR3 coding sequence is TGCGCCAGCAGCTTGGGGGACAGGGGATGGGAGACCCAGTACTTC.

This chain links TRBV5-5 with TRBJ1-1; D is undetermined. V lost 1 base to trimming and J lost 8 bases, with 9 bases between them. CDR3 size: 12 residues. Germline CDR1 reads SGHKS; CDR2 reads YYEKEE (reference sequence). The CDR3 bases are TGTGCCAGCAGCTTGTATTTAGGGGAAGCTTTCTTT. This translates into CASSLYLGEAFF.

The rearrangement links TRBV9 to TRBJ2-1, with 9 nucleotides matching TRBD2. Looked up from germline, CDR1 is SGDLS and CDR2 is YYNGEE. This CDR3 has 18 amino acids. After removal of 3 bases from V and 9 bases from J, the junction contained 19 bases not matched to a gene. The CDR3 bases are TGTGCCAGCAGCGCACCCATTGGGCGGGAGGGCCTTGGCGGTGAGCAGTTCTTC. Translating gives CASSAPIGREGLGGEQFF.

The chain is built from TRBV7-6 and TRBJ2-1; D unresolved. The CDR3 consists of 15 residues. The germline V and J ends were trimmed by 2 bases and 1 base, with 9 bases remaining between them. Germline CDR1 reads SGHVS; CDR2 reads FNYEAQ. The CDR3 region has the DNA TGTGCCAGCAGCTTACCCCTGACGTCCTACAATGAGCAGTTCTTC. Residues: CASSLPLTSYNEQFF.

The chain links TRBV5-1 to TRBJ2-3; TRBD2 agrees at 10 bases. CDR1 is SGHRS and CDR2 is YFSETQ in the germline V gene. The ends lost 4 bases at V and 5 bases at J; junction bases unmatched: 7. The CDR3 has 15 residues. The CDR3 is CASSLLAGVVDTQYF. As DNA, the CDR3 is TGCGCCAGCAGCCTCCTAGCGGGAGTCGTAGATACGCAGTATTTT.

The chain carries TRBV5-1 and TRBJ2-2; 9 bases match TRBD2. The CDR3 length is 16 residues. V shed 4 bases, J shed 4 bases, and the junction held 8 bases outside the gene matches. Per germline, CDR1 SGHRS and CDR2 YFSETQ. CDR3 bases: TGCGCCAGCAGCAACATAGCGGGAGCGGGCACCGGGGAGCTGTTTTTT. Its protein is CASSNIAGAGTGELFF.

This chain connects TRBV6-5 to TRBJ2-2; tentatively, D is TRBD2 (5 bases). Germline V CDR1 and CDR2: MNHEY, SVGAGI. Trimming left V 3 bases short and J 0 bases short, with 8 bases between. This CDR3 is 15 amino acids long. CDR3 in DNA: TGTGCCAGCAGTTATGGACTTACGAACACCGGGGAGCTGTTTTTT. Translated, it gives CASSYGLTNTGELFF.

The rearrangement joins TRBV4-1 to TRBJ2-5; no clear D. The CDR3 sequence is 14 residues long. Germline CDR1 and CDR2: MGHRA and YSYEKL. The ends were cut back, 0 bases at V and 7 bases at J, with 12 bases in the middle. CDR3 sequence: CASSQDLPAGTQYF. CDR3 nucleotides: TGCGCCAGCAGCCAAGATCTTCCGGCCGGGACCCAGTACTTC.

The CDR3, as DNA: TGTGCCAGCAGCCTACAAGCTAACTATGGCTACACCTTC. Translated: CASSLQANYGYTF. V usage is TRBV7-2 and J usage is TRBJ1-2; D remains ambiguous. CDR1 and CDR2 (germline): SGHTA, FQGNSA. CDR3 length: 13 residues. Trimming pared 5 bases from V and 0 bases from J, leaving 7 bases between.

The DNA of the CDR3 is TGCGCCAGCAGCTTGGGACAGGGGGAACCCTACGAGCAGTACTTC. Amino acids: CASSLGQGEPYEQYF. The V call is TRBV5-1, the J call TRBJ2-7, with TRBD1 identical over 9 bases. V was pared by 0 bases and J by 2 bases, with 3 bases of the junction left unmatched. The CDR3 has 15 residues. CDR1 and CDR2 (germline): SGHRS, YFSETQ.

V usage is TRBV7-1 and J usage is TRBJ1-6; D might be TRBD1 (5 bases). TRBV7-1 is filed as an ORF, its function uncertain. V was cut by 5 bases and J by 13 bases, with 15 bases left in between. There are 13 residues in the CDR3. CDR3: CASSRQSGSPLHF. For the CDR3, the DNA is TGTGCCAGCAGCAGGCAGTCAGGGTCCCCCCTCCACTTT.